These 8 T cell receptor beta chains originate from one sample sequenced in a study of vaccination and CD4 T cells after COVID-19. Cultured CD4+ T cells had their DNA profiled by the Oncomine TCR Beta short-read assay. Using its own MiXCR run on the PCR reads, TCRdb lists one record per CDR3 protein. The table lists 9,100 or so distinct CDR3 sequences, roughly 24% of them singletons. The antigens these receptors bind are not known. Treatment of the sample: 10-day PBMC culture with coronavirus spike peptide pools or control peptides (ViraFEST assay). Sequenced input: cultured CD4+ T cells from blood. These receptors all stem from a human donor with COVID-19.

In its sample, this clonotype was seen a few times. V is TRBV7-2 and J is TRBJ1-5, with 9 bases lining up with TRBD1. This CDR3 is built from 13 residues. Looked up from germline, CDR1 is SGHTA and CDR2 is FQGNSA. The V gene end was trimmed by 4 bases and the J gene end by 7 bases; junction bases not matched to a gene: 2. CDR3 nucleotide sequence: TGTGCCAGCAGCTCCGACAGGGGGCAGCCCCAGCATTTT. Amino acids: CASSSDRGQPQHF.

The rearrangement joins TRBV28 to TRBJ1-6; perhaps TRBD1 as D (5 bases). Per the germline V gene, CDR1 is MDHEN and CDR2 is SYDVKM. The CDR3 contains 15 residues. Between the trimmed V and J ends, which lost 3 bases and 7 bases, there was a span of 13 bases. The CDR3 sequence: CASSFIRRGNSPLHF. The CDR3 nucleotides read TGTGCCAGCAGTTTTATTAGGCGGGGGAATTCACCCCTCCACTTT.

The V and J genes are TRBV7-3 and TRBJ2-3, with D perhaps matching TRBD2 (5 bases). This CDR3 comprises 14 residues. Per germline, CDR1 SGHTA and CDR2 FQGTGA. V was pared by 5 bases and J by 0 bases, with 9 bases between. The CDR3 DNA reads TGTGCCAGCAGCCCCGGACTCAGCACAGATACGCAGTATTTT. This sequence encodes CASSPGLSTDTQYF.

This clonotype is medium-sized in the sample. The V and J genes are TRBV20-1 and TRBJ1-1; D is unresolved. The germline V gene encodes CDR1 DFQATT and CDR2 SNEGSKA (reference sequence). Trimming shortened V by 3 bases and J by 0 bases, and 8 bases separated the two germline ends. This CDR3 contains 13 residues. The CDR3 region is CSARTRMNTEAFF. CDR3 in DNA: TGCAGTGCTAGGACACGCATGAACACTGAAGCTTTCTTT.

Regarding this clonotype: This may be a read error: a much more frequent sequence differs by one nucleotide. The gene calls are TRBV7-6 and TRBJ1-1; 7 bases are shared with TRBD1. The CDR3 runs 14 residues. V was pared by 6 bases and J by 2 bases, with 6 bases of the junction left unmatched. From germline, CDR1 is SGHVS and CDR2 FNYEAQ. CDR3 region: CASRGRQGNTEAFF. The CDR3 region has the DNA TGTGCCAGCAGGGGACGACAGGGTAACACTGAAGCTTTCTTT.

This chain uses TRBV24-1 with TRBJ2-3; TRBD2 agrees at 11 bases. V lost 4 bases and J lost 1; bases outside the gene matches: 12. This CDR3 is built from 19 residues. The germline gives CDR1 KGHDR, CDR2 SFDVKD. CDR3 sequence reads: CATSDHSGGAGSGTDTQYF. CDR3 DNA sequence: TGTGCCACCAGTGACCATAGCGGGGGGGCCGGTTCGGGCACAGATACGCAGTATTTT.

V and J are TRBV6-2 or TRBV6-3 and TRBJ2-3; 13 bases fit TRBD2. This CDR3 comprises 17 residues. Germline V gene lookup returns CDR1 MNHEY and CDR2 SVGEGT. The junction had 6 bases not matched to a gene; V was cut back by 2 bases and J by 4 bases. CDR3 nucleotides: TGTGCCAGCAGTTACAGCCAACTAGCGGGGGGGCCAGATACGCAGTATTTT. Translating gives CASSYSQLAGGPDTQYF.

The CDR3: CASSLAGSTYEQYF. Here the CDR3 DNA reads TGTGCCAGCAGCTTAGCGGGCAGCACCTACGAGCAGTACTTC. The gene calls are TRBV7-9 and TRBJ2-7; D gene ambiguous. Looked up from germline, CDR1 is SEHNR and CDR2 is FQNEAQ (reference sequence). The CDR3 sequence is 14 residues long. The V end lost 0 bases, the J end lost 2 bases, and 8 bases lay between the germline ends.